The present entry profiles one T cell receptor (beta chain) with its context. A read error may explain this, as a much larger clone is one base away. TCRdb processed the RT-PCR reads anew with MiXCR; each CDR3 protein has one entry. The data hold 180,000 or so distinct CDR3 sequences, with 10% to 15% observed a single time. The sample originates from a study of response to subunit inactivated influenza vaccine. CDR3 length: 14 residues. In germline, CDR1 is SGHNT, CDR2 YYREEE (reference sequence). These data were also filed under a second study, of T cells expressing NK-cell markers. This second study says: With UMIs, 5'RACE template switching was used to make TCR beta cDNA. One of eight sequenced donors was HCMV-seronegative; the other seven were seropositive. Dominant NKG2C+ clonotype frequencies of about 1.0-8% of CD8+ T cells were measured in roughly 6 donors.

J is TRBJ2-7 and V is TRBV5-4; 8 bases agree with TRBD2. The clonotype was recovered from a man aged 45-60 years who received an inactivated influenza vaccine. The sample in question was CD8+ T cells sorted from PBMCs, obtained about 13 days after vaccination. The CDR3: CAISLGTSSYEQYF. CDR3 DNA: TGTGCCATCAGCCTCGGGACTAGTAGTTACGAGCAGTACTTC.